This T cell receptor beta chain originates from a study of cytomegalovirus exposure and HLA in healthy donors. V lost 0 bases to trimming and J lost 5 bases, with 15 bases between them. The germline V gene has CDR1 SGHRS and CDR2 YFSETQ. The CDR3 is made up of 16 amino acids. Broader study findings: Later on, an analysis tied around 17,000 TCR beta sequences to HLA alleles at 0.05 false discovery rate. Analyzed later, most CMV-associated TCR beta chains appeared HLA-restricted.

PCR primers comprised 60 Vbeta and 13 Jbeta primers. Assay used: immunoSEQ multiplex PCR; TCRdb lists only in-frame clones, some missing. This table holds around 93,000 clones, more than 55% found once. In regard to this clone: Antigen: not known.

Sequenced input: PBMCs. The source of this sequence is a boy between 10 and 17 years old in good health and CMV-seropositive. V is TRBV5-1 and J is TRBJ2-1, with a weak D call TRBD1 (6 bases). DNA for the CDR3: TGCGCCAGCAGCTTGGACCTGGACAGAATAAACAATGAGCAGTTCTTC. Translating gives CASSLDLDRINNEQFF. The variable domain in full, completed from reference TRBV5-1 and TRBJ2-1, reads KAGVTQTPRYLIKTRGQQVTLSCSPISGHRSVSWYQQTPGQGLQFLFEYFSETQRNKGNFPGRFSGRQFSNSRSEMNVSTLELGDSALYLCASSLDLDRINNEQFFGPGTRLTVL.